The clone carrying this T cell receptor (beta chain) was recorded at least ten times. Regions amplified from RNA transcripts were the TCR beta CDR3 regions. TCR CDR3 underwent first-round RT-PCR with the HTBI primer set. MiXCR, applied by TCRdb to the multiplex PCR reads, yields one record per CDR3 protein. Of 550,000 to 650,000 distinct CDR3 sequences in the sample, more than 11% were seen once. The record originates from a study of T cells in Graves' hyperthyroidism and ophthalmopathy. The CDR3 loop spans 15 amino acids. The germline V gene has CDR1 PRHDT and CDR2 FYEKMQ (reference sequence). J gave up 5 bases and V 10 bases, and 11 bases lay outside the gene matches.

Source material: blood. The sequence came from a woman in her twenties or thirties with Graves' hyperthyroidism that later progressed to Graves' ophthalmopathy. The chain is built from TRBV13 and TRBJ2-1; TRBD2 aligns across 10 bases. DNA for the CDR3: TGTGCCACGTCCTCGATAGCGGGAGGAAACAATGAGCAGTTCTTC. Amino acids: CATSSIAGGNNEQFF.